The 29 T cell receptor beta chains below all came from one sample that was sequenced in a study of glioma-infiltrating T cells. The iRepertoire nested amplicon-rescue multiplex PCR amplified TCR alpha and beta CDR3s from RNA. Using its own MiXCR run on the multiplex PCR reads, TCRdb lists one record per CDR3 protein. This table holds 300,000 to 450,000 distinct CDR3 sequences, approximately 42% found once. Specimen: glioma tissue, nonneoplastic brain tissue, or PBMCs (not recorded which). These receptors were obtained from a human donor with low-grade glioma or glioblastoma, undergoing nonglioma brain surgery, or in good health (not recorded which).

In its sample, this clonotype was seen a few times. J is TRBJ2-7 and V is TRBV4-2; 11 bases agree with TRBD2. V lost 0 bases and J lost 2; bases outside the gene matches: 3. CDR3 length equals 16 residues. Per germline, CDR1 LGHNA and CDR2 YNFKEQ. CDR3 residues: CASSQDGTSGPYEQYF. In DNA form, the CDR3 reads TGTGCCAGCAGCCAAGATGGGACTAGCGGACCCTACGAGCAGTACTTC.

The gene calls are TRBV7-9 and TRBJ2-2; no clear D. Trimming pared 5 bases from V and 4 bases from J, leaving 11 bases between. The germline V gene has CDR1 SEHNR and CDR2 FQNEAQ (reference sequence). This CDR3 has 14 residues. The CDR3 sequence is CASSQTSSTGELFF. The CDR3 region has the DNA TGTGCCAGCAGCCAGACCTCAAGCACCGGGGAGCTGTTTTTT.

Comments on this clonotype: Just one base apart from a much larger clone, this may be a read error. The chain combines TRBV7-2 with TRBJ1-5; D call uncertain. CDR3 length: 13 amino acids. The V end was cut by 6 bases, the J end by 4 bases, with 10 bases between. Germline V CDR1 and CDR2: SGHTA, FQGNSA. CDR3 loop: CASRPRPNQPQHF. The DNA for the CDR3 is TGTGCCAGCAGGCCGAGGCCTAATCAGCCCCAGCATTTT.

There are many counts of this clonotype. The chain recombines TRBV27 with TRBJ2-1; the D gene is possibly TRBD2 (5 bases). This CDR3 spans 14 amino acids. V was pared by 1 base and J by 9 bases, with 13 bases between. Germline values: CDR1 MNHEY, CDR2 SMNVEV (reference sequence). CDR3 loop: CASSLFAGRAEQFF. CDR3 coding DNA: TGTGCCAGCAGTTTATTCGCGGGTCGGGCTGAGCAGTTCTTC.

With respect to this clonotype: Given a much more abundant clone one base away, this may be a read error. The CDR3 protein is CAGSELGISYEQYF. In DNA, the CDR3 is TGTGCCGGCAGTGAACTCGGGATTTCCTACGAGCAGTACTTC. The V call is TRBV6-1, the J call TRBJ2-7; D might be TRBD2 (5 bases). Germline CDR1 reads MNHNS; CDR2 reads SASEGT. CDR3 size: 14 residues.

The table lists this clonotype with many counts. The V call is TRBV28, the J call TRBJ1-2; no reliable D call. Trimming took off 6 bases at V and 7 bases at J, with 15 bases between the two ends. The CDR3 has 13 amino acids. CDR1 and CDR2 from the germline V gene are MDHEN and SYDVKM. In nucleotides, the CDR3 is TGTGCCAGCAGAGGACCACACCTTCCTGGCTACACCTTC. This sequence encodes CASRGPHLPGYTF.

This clonotype was seen ten or more times. The gene calls are TRBV28 and TRBJ2-1; 14 bases agree with TRBD2. The CDR3 is made up of 18 amino acids. Germline values: CDR1 MDHEN, CDR2 SYDVKM. Germline trimming cut 6 bases from V and 0 bases from J; bases unmatched to any gene: 7. In DNA, the CDR3 is TGTGCCAGCAGCCCGGGACTAGCGGGAGTTTTCTCCTACAATGAGCAGTTCTTC. This gives the protein CASSPGLAGVFSYNEQFF. The variable domain in full, with the rest retrieved from reference TRBV28 and TRBJ2-1, is DVKVTQSSRYLVKRTGEKVFLECVQDMDHENMFWYRQDPGLGLRLIYFSYDVKMKEKGDIPEGYSVSREKKERFSLILESASTNQTSMYLCASSPGLAGVFSYNEQFFGPGTRLTVL.

This chain links TRBV4-1 with TRBJ1-3; maybe TRBD1 (6 bases). Germline values: CDR1 MGHRA, CDR2 YSYEKL. The CDR3 contains 15 residues. The V end lost 4 bases, the J end lost 2 bases, and 12 bases lay between the germline ends. The CDR3 DNA follows: TGCGCCAGCAGCCGCCCGACAGGCCCTGGAAACACCATATATTTT. This sequence encodes CASSRPTGPGNTIYF.

This clonotype appeared many times. The rearrangement uses TRBV27 and TRBJ2-1, with a tentative D call TRBD2 (6 bases). Germline-derived CDR1 and CDR2 are MNHEY and SMNVEV (reference sequence). V lost 2 bases, J lost 9 bases, and 11 bases lay in between. This CDR3 has 13 amino acids. The CDR3 is CASSLTSFVEQFF. The DNA for the CDR3 is TGTGCCAGCAGTTTAACTAGCTTTGTTGAGCAGTTCTTC.

The chain links TRBV2 to TRBJ1-6; D is ambiguous. V shed 7 bases and J shed 4 bases, with 11 bases lying between them. The CDR3 is made up of 14 amino acids. Germline CDR1 is SNHLY and CDR2 is FYNNEI. The CDR3 sequence is CASTTWEYNSPLHF. CDR3 nucleotide sequence: TGTGCCAGCACCACTTGGGAGTATAATTCACCCCTCCACTTT. Using reference TRBV2 and TRBJ1-6 for the parts outside the CDR3, the full variable domain is EPEVTQTPSHQVTQMGQEVILRCVPISNHLYFYWYRQILGQKVEFLVSFYNNEISEKSEIFDDQFSVERPDGSNFTLKIRSTKLEDSAMYFCASTTWEYNSPLHFGNGTRLTVT.

The CDR3 DNA reads TGCGCCAGCAGCCAATGGGCGGCCGGGAGCACTGAAGCTTTCTTT. Protein sequence: CASSQWAAGSTEAFF. V gene TRBV4-1 combines with J gene TRBJ1-1; D ambiguous. V shed 2 bases and J shed 4 bases, with 14 bases lying between them. CDR1 is MGHRA and CDR2 is YSYEKL in the germline V gene. The CDR3 loop spans 15 amino acids.

Worth noting for this clonotype: This clone may be a read error of a much larger clone one base away. The chain uses TRBV6-1 and TRBJ1-6, with unresolved D. Germline-derived CDR1 and CDR2 are MNHNS and SASEGT. This CDR3 is built from 13 residues. CDR3 in amino acids: CASSGEHASPLNF. CDR3 DNA sequence: TGTGCCAGCAGTGGAGAGCACGCTTCACCCCTCAACTTT.

This clonotype was counted at least ten times. This chain joins TRBV28 and TRBJ2-1; the D gene is possibly TRBD1 (5 bases). Germline assignment: CDR1 MDHEN and CDR2 SYDVKM. V dropped 3 bases and J dropped 9 bases, with 12 bases sitting between them. CDR3 length: 13 residues. In DNA form, the CDR3 reads TGTGCCAGCAGTTTGCCCCTAGACAGTGAGCAGTTCTTC. It codes for CASSLPLDSEQFF.

The chain is built from TRBV4-1 and TRBJ2-7, with 13 bases that match TRBD2. The CDR3 covers 18 residues. Per germline, CDR1 MGHRA and CDR2 YSYEKL. J lost 7 bases, V lost 4 bases, and 16 bases had no gene match. CDR3 residues: CASSPLGGLAGAPGEQYF. CDR3 in DNA: TGCGCCAGCAGCCCCCTAGGAGGACTAGCGGGAGCCCCTGGTGAGCAGTACTTC.

This clonotype was found many times. This chain uses TRBV27 with TRBJ2-1, with D uncertain. Germline V gene data show CDR1 as MNHEY and CDR2 as SMNVEV (reference sequence). The CDR3 runs 16 residues. V lost 4 bases to trimming and J lost 1 base, with 14 bases between them. CDR3 sequence (DNA): TGTGCCAGCAGTTCGGCTTCTTTCGGGTCCTACAATGAGCAGTTCTTC. Protein sequence: CASSSASFGSYNEQFF.

This clonotype was picked up many times. This chain uses TRBV27 with TRBJ1-6; 12 nucleotides agree with TRBD1. This CDR3 is built from 16 residues. Per the germline V gene, CDR1 is MNHEY and CDR2 is SMNVEV (reference sequence). V lost 3 bases, J lost 7 bases, and 4 bases stayed unmatched. CDR3: CASSFLGTGGNSPLHF. DNA for the CDR3: TGTGCCAGCAGTTTCCTCGGGACAGGGGGCAATTCACCCCTCCACTTT.

V is TRBV28 and J is TRBJ1-2; TRBD1 might be the D (5 bases). Deletions cut 2 bases from V and 6 bases from J, with 16 bases between. Germline CDR1 reads MDHEN; CDR2 reads SYDVKM. This CDR3 comprises 15 residues. The CDR3 DNA is TGTGCCAGCAGTTTACCCCCCGCAGGGAAAGATGGCTACACCTTC. Its translation: CASSLPPAGKDGYTF.

This clonotype has at least ten counts. This chain joins TRBV12-3 or TRBV12-4 and TRBJ2-7; 7 bases line up with TRBD2. V was clipped by 7 bases and J by 0 bases; unmatched bases: 9. The CDR3 extends over 15 amino acids. CDR3 region: CASTPGGLSSYEQYF. The DNA of the CDR3 is TGTGCCAGCACCCCGGGGGGACTGAGCTCCTACGAGCAGTACTTC.

V gene TRBV6-2 or TRBV6-3 combines with J gene TRBJ1-1; D gene ambiguous. The germline V gene has CDR1 MNHEY and CDR2 SVGEGT. V shed 7 bases and J shed 3 bases, with 21 bases lying between them. The CDR3 runs 16 residues. The CDR3 DNA is TGTGCCAGCAATGCCTCGCCGGGTATAAGGGACACTGAAGCTTTCTTT. Translation gives CASNASPGIRDTEAFF.

The V gene is TRBV4-1, the J gene TRBJ2-6; weak D call: TRBD2 (5 bases). The CDR3 consists of 17 residues. V lost 4 bases, J lost 0 bases, and 13 bases lay in between. Germline V CDR1 and CDR2: MGHRA, YSYEKL. CDR3 DNA sequence: TGCGCCAGCAGCCTAGAGGGTTGGAGCTCTGGGGCCAACGTCCTGACTTTC. Residues: CASSLEGWSSGANVLTF.

The chain links TRBV5-1 to TRBJ2-5; 11 nucleotides align to TRBD2. The DNA end favors TRBJ2-1, so the J call may be wrong. This CDR3 spans 16 amino acids. Germline V lookup: CDR1 SGHRS, CDR2 YFSETQ. This CDR3 reads CASSFGLAGPYNEQFF. CDR3 nucleotides: TGCGCCAGCAGCTTCGGACTAGCGGGTCCCTACAATGAGCAGTTCTTC.

To note about this clonotype: With a much larger clone just one base away, this may be a read error. J is TRBJ2-1 and V is TRBV15; TRBD1 or TRBD2 may be the D gene (5 bases each). Germline CDR1 is LNHNV and CDR2 is YYDKDF (reference sequence). The CDR3 spans 11 residues. In DNA, the CDR3 is TGTGCCACCAGGGGGGTCAATGAGCGGTTCTTC. Amino acid sequence: CATRGVNERFF.

This clonotype was seen a single time. The chain is built from TRBV24-1 and TRBJ2-3; D gene unclear. Germline lookup yields CDR1 KGHDR and CDR2 SFDVKD. This CDR3 comprises 16 residues. The V end lost 0 bases, the J end lost 1 base, and 10 bases lay between the germline ends. This CDR3 reads CATSDLGSSGTDTQYF. The CDR3 DNA is TGTGCCACCAGTGATTTGGGCAGCTCGGGCACAGATACGCAGTATTTT.

V and J are TRBV28 and TRBJ2-7; D might be TRBD1 (6 bases). Germline CDR1 reads MDHEN; CDR2 reads SYDVKM. V was pared by 5 bases and J by 2 bases, with 16 bases between. The CDR3 loop spans 15 amino acids. In DNA form, the CDR3 reads TGTGCCAGCAGTCTCGCAGGGGATATTACCTACGAGCAGTACTTC. Its protein is CASSLAGDITYEQYF.

This chain connects TRBV2 to TRBJ1-2, with a tentative D call TRBD1 (5 bases). This CDR3 is 16 amino acids long. Germline V gene lookup returns CDR1 SNHLY and CDR2 FYNNEI. With 3 bases removed from V and 4 bases from J, the gap between germline ends came to 18 bases. Here the CDR3 reads CASSDYPRGFGYGYTF. The CDR3 DNA is TGTGCCAGCAGTGATTACCCTCGGGGGTTCGGCTATGGCTACACCTTC.

This clonotype was observed at least ten times. V is TRBV6-1 and J is TRBJ2-1; D gene uncertain. The CDR3 is 16 amino acids. Germline V gene data show CDR1 as MNHNS and CDR2 as SASEGT. Trimming stripped 1 base from V and 0 bases from J, with 10 bases between. This CDR3 reads CASSEGRMSSYNEQFF. In DNA, the CDR3 is TGTGCCAGCAGTGAAGGAAGGATGAGCTCCTACAATGAGCAGTTCTTC.

This sequence joins TRBV7-2 and TRBJ1-1; perhaps TRBD1 as D (6 bases). V dropped 2 bases and J dropped 11 bases, with 18 bases sitting between them. This CDR3 has 14 amino acids. From germline, CDR1 is SGHTA and CDR2 FQGNSA. CDR3 DNA: TGTGCCAGCAGCTTAAGGGCGAAAGACAGGAGGGCTTTCTTT. Protein product: CASSLRAKDRRAFF.

This clonotype was recorded many times. This chain uses TRBV15 with TRBJ2-2, with unresolved D. V lost 2 bases, J lost 6 bases, and 7 bases lay in between. CDR1 is LNHNV and CDR2 is YYDKDF in the germline V gene (reference sequence). The length of the CDR3 is 13 residues. CDR3 DNA sequence: TGTGCCACCAGCAGACTAGTTTCCGGGGAGCTGTTTTTT. Protein: CATSRLVSGELFF.

The chain recombines TRBV4-1 with TRBJ2-1; D is undetermined. The germline V gene encodes CDR1 MGHRA and CDR2 YSYEKL. The CDR3 length is 15 residues. Trimming stripped 0 bases from V and 8 bases from J, with 14 bases between. The CDR3 nucleotides read TGCGCCAGCAGCCAAGATTCCTTCATAGGCTATGAGCAGTTCTTC. This sequence encodes CASSQDSFIGYEQFF.